One and the same sample provided the 16 T cell receptor beta chains below, sequenced in a study of CD8 T cells in ankylosing spondylitis. TCRdb re-called the 5' RACE reads with MiXCR, one entry per CDR3 protein. The data contain about 340,000 distinct CDR3 sequences, over 12% of them singletons. The sequenced material came from blood, either unsorted or a sorted T cell fraction (not recorded which). These receptors were taken from a male donor with ankylosing spondylitis or in good health (not recorded which).

The sample holds many counts of this clonotype. This chain connects TRBV10-3 to TRBJ2-7; no clear D. Trimming cost V 2 bases and J 3 bases, with 5 bases left between them. Germline loops: CDR1 ENHRY, CDR2 SYGVKD. The CDR3 consists of 12 residues. The CDR3 region is CAISERSYEQYF. The CDR3, as DNA: TGTGCCATCAGTGAGCGGAGCTACGAGCAGTACTTC.

The V call is TRBV6-1, the J call TRBJ1-2; possible D gene TRBD1, 6 bases. The CDR3 contains 13 residues. Trimming pared 2 bases from V and 4 bases from J, leaving 8 bases between. Per germline, CDR1 MNHNS and CDR2 SASEGT. The CDR3: CASSEQGSYGYTF. The CDR3 DNA reads as TGTGCCAGCAGTGAACAGGGGAGCTATGGCTACACCTTC.

The chain joins TRBV7-2 to TRBJ2-1; D might be TRBD2 (5 bases). Trimming stripped 3 bases from V and 4 bases from J, with 13 bases between. CDR1 is SGHTA, CDR2 FQGNSA, per germline. The CDR3 covers 15 residues. The CDR3 region has the DNA TGTGCCAGCAGCTTGCTTCGAGCGGCATACAATGAGCAGTTCTTC. This gives the protein CASSLLRAAYNEQFF. The entire variable domain, with the rest obtained from reference TRBV7-2 and TRBJ2-1, is as follows: GAGVSQSPSNKVTEKGKDVELRCDPISGHTALYWYRQSLGQGLEFLIYFQGNSAPDKSGLPSDRFSAERTGGSVSTLTIQRTQQEDSAVYLCASSLLRAAYNEQFFGPGTRLTVL.

This chain links TRBV25-1 with TRBJ1-2; D unresolved. Germline-derived CDR1 and CDR2 are MGHDK and SYGVNS. The V gene lost 3 bases and the J gene lost 5 bases, with 7 bases spanning the gap. The CDR3 spans 12 residues. CDR3 DNA sequence: TGTGCCAGCAGTGAGCAGGTTTATGGCTACACCTTC. Its protein is CASSEQVYGYTF.

This clonotype was observed a handful of times. This rearrangement joins TRBV3-1 to TRBJ1-2; D ambiguous. The CDR3 extends over 14 amino acids. The germline V gene has CDR1 LGHDT and CDR2 YNNKEL (reference sequence). The V end was cut by 1 base, the J end by 2 bases, with 8 bases between. The CDR3 region is CASSQADSNYGYTF. CDR3 bases: TGTGCCAGCAGCCAAGCGGACTCAAACTATGGCTACACCTTC. The variable domain in full, with the rest retrieved from reference TRBV3-1 and TRBJ1-2, is DTAVSQTPKYLVTQMGNDKSIKCEQNLGHDTMYWYKQDSKKFLKIMFSYNNKELIINETVPNRFSPKSPDKAHLNLHINSLELGDSAVYFCASSQADSNYGYTFGSGTRLTVV.

The chain is built from TRBV3-1 and TRBJ2-3; 11 bases agree with TRBD2. The CDR3 extends over 16 amino acids. J gave up 5 bases and V 4 bases, and 8 bases lay outside the gene matches. From germline, CDR1 is LGHDT and CDR2 YNNKEL (reference sequence). The CDR3 sequence: CASSPLSGGAVDTQYF. The CDR3, as DNA: TGTGCCAGCAGCCCCCTTAGCGGGGGGGCCGTAGATACGCAGTATTTT.

This clonotype was seen a few times. The chain links TRBV20-1 to TRBJ1-4, with 9 bases identical to TRBD1. The CDR3 extends over 16 amino acids. J gave up 8 bases and V 6 bases, and 16 bases lay outside the gene matches. Looked up from germline, CDR1 is DFQATT and CDR2 is SNEGSKA (reference sequence). The CDR3: CSALGLPGQGAEKLFF. The CDR3 DNA reads TGCAGTGCCCTAGGACTACCGGGACAGGGAGCGGAAAAACTGTTTTTT.

The J gene is TRBJ1-5, the V gene TRBV6-2 or TRBV6-3; 7 bases match TRBD1. From germline, CDR1 is MNHEY and CDR2 SVGEGT. V gave up 5 bases and J gave up 9 bases; unmatched junction bases: 13. The CDR3 contains 15 residues. CDR3 in amino acids: CASSKHRDSLGPQHF. The CDR3 DNA sequence: TGTGCCAGCAGTAAACATCGGGACAGTTTAGGGCCCCAGCATTTT.

This clonotype was detected a few times. The gene calls are TRBV9 and TRBJ2-7; 14 bases fit TRBD2. With V trimmed by 0 bases and J by 2 bases, 16 bases remained unmatched. Germline V CDR1 and CDR2: SGDLS, YYNGEE. The CDR3 consists of 21 residues. The CDR3: CASSVGTATWGLAGEPYEQYF. In nucleotides, the CDR3 is TGTGCCAGCAGCGTAGGGACAGCCACGTGGGGACTAGCGGGGGAACCCTACGAGCAGTACTTC.

This clonotype was counted at least ten times. The rearrangement joins TRBV5-1 to TRBJ2-2; possible D gene TRBD1, 5 bases. The CDR3 covers 14 residues. Looked up from germline, CDR1 is SGHRS and CDR2 is YFSETQ. V dropped 0 bases and J dropped 6 bases, with 9 bases sitting between them. In DNA form, the CDR3 reads TGCGCCAGCAGCTTGGAACTGGGGCCCGGGGAGCTGTTTTTT. Translated, it gives CASSLELGPGELFF.

V usage is TRBV7-6 and J usage is TRBJ2-5; 7 nucleotides match TRBD2. The ends lost 1 base at V and 5 bases at J; junction bases unmatched: 13. The CDR3 has 17 residues. The germline V gene encodes CDR1 SGHVS and CDR2 FNYEAQ. The CDR3 loop is CASSLGTSMSEFETQYF. CDR3 coding DNA: TGTGCCAGCAGCTTAGGGACTAGTATGTCTGAGTTCGAGACCCAGTACTTC.

This clonotype has a handful of counts. This rearrangement joins TRBV5-1 to TRBJ2-2; possibly TRBD2 for D (5 bases). CDR1 and CDR2 (germline): SGHRS, YFSETQ. With 3 bases removed from V and 3 bases from J, the gap between germline ends came to 9 bases. CDR3 length: 14 amino acids. CDR3 nucleotides: TGCGCCAGCAGCTGGGGAGATCACACCGGGGAGCTGTTTTTT. It encodes CASSWGDHTGELFF.

This clonotype was seen a few times. This chain connects TRBV11-2 to TRBJ2-3, with a possible D match to TRBD1 (5 bases). CDR3 size: 15 residues. V dropped 2 bases and J dropped 4 bases, with 13 bases sitting between them. Germline-derived CDR1 and CDR2 are SGHAT and FQNNGV. CDR3 loop: CASSLTLGAPDTQYF. The CDR3 nucleotides are TGTGCCAGCAGCTTAACTCTAGGGGCGCCAGATACGCAGTATTTT.

This clonotype was recorded many times. The chain combines TRBV10-1 with TRBJ1-2; D call uncertain. There are 13 residues in the CDR3. V was cut by 5 bases and J by 1 base, with 8 bases left in between. Germline V lookup: CDR1 WNHNN, CDR2 SYGVQD (reference sequence). CDR3 amino acids: CASSPQVNYGYTF. CDR3 DNA: TGCGCCAGCAGTCCCCAGGTTAACTATGGCTACACCTTC.

The sample holds many counts of this clonotype. V and J are TRBV7-2 and TRBJ2-1; 7 bases are shared with TRBD2. This CDR3 region has 16 residues. Germline V CDR1 and CDR2: SGHTA, FQGNSA. V gave up 1 base and J gave up 6 bases; unmatched junction bases: 9. The chain's CDR3 is CASSLDGGGRANEQFF. CDR3 coding DNA: TGTGCCAGCAGCTTAGACGGTGGTGGGAGGGCCAATGAGCAGTTCTTC. The entire variable domain, with the rest obtained from reference TRBV7-2 and TRBJ2-1, is as follows: GAGVSQSPSNKVTEKGKDVELRCDPISGHTALYWYRQSLGQGLEFLIYFQGNSAPDKSGLPSDRFSAERTGGSVSTLTIQRTQQEDSAVYLCASSLDGGGRANEQFFGPGTRLTVL.

This clonotype has only a few counts. The chain combines TRBV25-1 with TRBJ2-7, with D unclear. Germline V gene sequence: CDR1 MGHDK, CDR2 SYGVNS. V was pared by 5 bases and J by 2 bases, with 19 bases between. CDR3 length equals 16 residues. The CDR3 loop is CASSSMGGSVTYEQYF. CDR3 DNA sequence: TGTGCCAGCAGTTCTATGGGTGGCAGTGTAACCTACGAGCAGTACTTC.